These 18 T cell receptor beta chains were all obtained from the same sample, sequenced in a study of blood T cell repertoires in COVID-19. Some clones are missing from TCRdb's copy, which holds only in-frame ones; the method was immunoSEQ multiplex PCR. This table holds about 300,000 clones, 70% to 90% found once. The sequencing input was PBMCs or T cells enriched from blood (not recorded which). Source of these receptors: a woman aged 30 to 39 who had recovered from COVID-19.

The rearrangement links TRBV24-1 to TRBJ2-3; no clear D gene. CDR1 is KGHDR, CDR2 SFDVKD, per germline. V was cut by 3 bases and J by 4 bases, with 7 bases left in between. CDR3 length: 13 amino acids. The CDR3 is CATSDPGSDTQYF. The DNA of the CDR3 is TGTGCCACCAGTGATCCGGGTTCAGATACGCAGTATTTT.

The chain carries TRBV9 and TRBJ1-1; D is uncertain. V shed 4 bases and J shed 6 bases, with 13 bases lying between them. Germline values: CDR1 SGDLS, CDR2 YYNGEE. The CDR3 loop spans 13 amino acids. CDR3 protein: CASSPDGVAEAFF. The CDR3 coding sequence is TGTGCCAGCAGCCCCGACGGGGTGGCTGAAGCTTTCTTT.

The J gene is TRBJ2-7, the V gene TRBV4-3; weak D call: TRBD1 (6 bases). Per the germline V gene, CDR1 is LGHNA and CDR2 is YSLEER. V dropped 1 base and J dropped 3 bases, with 10 bases sitting between them. The CDR3 loop spans 14 amino acids. The CDR3 loop reads CASSQVQGRYEQYF. The CDR3 DNA is TGCGCCAGCAGCCAAGTACAGGGTCGCTACGAGCAGTACTTC.

The chain has TRBV19 and TRBJ2-3; D gene uncertain. Germline loops: CDR1 LNHDA, CDR2 SQIVND (reference sequence). The germline V and J ends were trimmed by 5 bases and 5 bases, with 8 bases remaining between them. This CDR3 contains 12 residues. The CDR3 region is CASSERGDTQYF. For the CDR3, the DNA is TGTGCCAGTAGTGAACGAGGAGATACGCAGTATTTT. Supplemented by reference TRBV19 and TRBJ2-3, the full variable domain reads DGGITQSPKYLFRKEGQNVTLSCEQNLNHDAMYWYRQDPGQGLRLIYYSQIVNDFQKGDIAEGYSVSREKKESFPLTVTSAQKNPTAFYLCASSERGDTQYFGPGTRLTVL.

The chain is built from TRBV30 and TRBJ2-2, with 8 bases fitting TRBD2. Germline V gene lookup returns CDR1 GTSNPN and CDR2 SVGIG (reference sequence). The CDR3 consists of 15 residues. J gave up 0 bases and V 3 bases, and 3 bases lay outside the gene matches. The CDR3 is CAWRVLAANTGELFF. The CDR3 DNA sequence: TGTGCCTGGAGGGTACTAGCGGCGAACACCGGGGAGCTGTTTTTT.

The gene calls are TRBV9 and TRBJ2-1; a possible D gene is TRBD2 (5 bases). CDR1 and CDR2 (germline): SGDLS, YYNGEE. Trimming left V 3 bases short and J 6 bases short, with 7 bases between. The CDR3 spans 12 residues. The CDR3 region is CASSGGSNEQFF. DNA for the CDR3: TGTGCCAGCAGCGGTGGGAGCAATGAGCAGTTCTTC.

This clone was seen a single time. The chain joins TRBV2 to TRBJ2-5, with D possibly matching TRBD2 (5 bases). This CDR3 spans 13 amino acids. Looked up from germline, CDR1 is SNHLY and CDR2 is FYNNEI. Trimming took off 1 base at V and 2 bases at J, with 5 bases between the two ends. In DNA, the CDR3 is TGTGCCAGCAGTGAAGAGCGGCAAGAGACCCAGTACTTC. Protein sequence: CASSEERQETQYF. The full variable domain, rest sourced from reference TRBV2 and TRBJ2-5, is EPEVTQTPSHQVTQMGQEVILRCVPISNHLYFYWYRQILGQKVEFLVSFYNNEISEKSEIFDDQFSVERPDGSNFTLKIRSTKLEDSAMYFCASSEERQETQYFGPGTRLLVL.

The sample holds a few counts of this clone. This rearrangement joins TRBV5-6 to TRBJ1-5; no clear D. The CDR3 length is 14 residues. Germline V CDR1 and CDR2: SGHDT, YYEEEE. Trimming stripped 0 bases from V and 1 base from J, with 5 bases between. CDR3: CASSLGLSNQPQHF. The CDR3 DNA reads TGTGCCAGCAGCTTGGGGCTGAGCAATCAGCCCCAGCATTTT. The full variable domain, completed using reference TRBV5-6 and TRBJ1-5, is DAGVTQSPTHLIKTRGQQVTLRCSPKSGHDTVSWYQQALGQGPQFIFQYYEEEERQRGNFPDRFSGHQFPNYSSELNVNALLLGDSALYLCASSLGLSNQPQHFGDGTRLSIL.

This chain links TRBV27 with TRBJ2-1, with 14 bases identical to TRBD2. The germline gives CDR1 MNHEY, CDR2 SMNVEV (reference sequence). The CDR3 covers 14 residues. V was clipped by 6 bases and J by 6 bases; unmatched bases: 1. CDR3: CASRGLAGVNEQFF. The CDR3 nucleotides are TGTGCCAGCAGGGGACTAGCGGGGGTCAATGAGCAGTTCTTC.

The chain is built from TRBV11-3 and TRBJ2-1; the match to TRBD1 covers 7 bases. The CDR3 is made up of 17 amino acids. V lost 5 bases and J lost 9; bases outside the gene matches: 19. CDR1 is SGHNT and CDR2 is YENEEA in the germline V gene. The DNA of the CDR3 is TGTGCCAGCAGCGCAGGTCCCCGGGACAGTCCCCGTGCTGAGCAGTTCTTC. Residues: CASSAGPRDSPRAEQFF.

The rearrangement uses TRBV6-5 and TRBJ1-2; 10 bases are a match to TRBD1. Trimming cost V 2 bases and J 8 bases; bases outside gene matches: 2. Germline loops: CDR1 MNHEY, CDR2 SVGAGI. This CDR3 comprises 13 residues. The CDR3 coding sequence is TGTGCCAGCAGTTACCGACAGGGGGCAGGCTACACCTTC. Translation gives CASSYRQGAGYTF.

This chain uses TRBV11-2 with TRBJ1-1, with a weak D call TRBD1 (5 bases). Germline assignment: CDR1 SGHAT and CDR2 FQNNGV. Trimming left V 2 bases short and J 2 bases short, with 9 bases between. The CDR3 spans 14 residues. This CDR3 reads CASSLRQPNTEAFF. CDR3 nucleotide sequence: TGTGCCAGCAGCTTAAGACAGCCCAACACTGAAGCTTTCTTT. The complete variable domain, with remaining parts taken from reference TRBV11-2 and TRBJ1-1, reads EAGVAQSPRYKIIEKRQSVAFWCNPISGHATLYWYQQILGQGPKLLIQFQNNGVVDDSQLPKDRFSAERLKGVDSTLKIQPAKLEDSAVYLCASSLRQPNTEAFFGQGTRLTVV.

The chain uses TRBV14 and TRBJ1-1; TRBD1 is a possible D gene (6 bases). Germline V gives CDR1 SGHDN, CDR2 FVKESK. There are 14 residues in the CDR3. V shed 3 bases and J shed 1 base, with 9 bases lying between them. The CDR3 spells CASSHWGQNTEAFF. The CDR3 DNA follows: TGTGCCAGCAGCCACTGGGGACAGAACACTGAAGCTTTCTTT.

The chain links TRBV2 to TRBJ1-1; D possibly corresponds to TRBD1 (5 bases). CDR3 length: 12 residues. Germline-derived CDR1 and CDR2 are SNHLY and FYNNEI. In DNA, the CDR3 is TGTGCAGGGGCTGGGGTTAACACTGAAGCTTTCTTT. Translation gives CAGAGVNTEAFF.

The rearrangement joins TRBV19 to TRBJ1-5; tentatively, D is TRBD1 (6 bases). Trimming pared 2 bases from V and 9 bases from J, leaving 17 bases between. The CDR3 has 15 amino acids. Germline assignment: CDR1 LNHDA and CDR2 SQIVND (reference sequence). The CDR3 reads CASSIIDTQGGPQHF. CDR3 bases: TGTGCCAGTAGTATAATCGACACCCAAGGGGGGCCCCAGCATTTT.

This chain links TRBV7-2 with TRBJ1-5; 12 bases line up with TRBD1. Germline V CDR1 and CDR2: SGHTA, FQGNSA. The length of the CDR3 is 17 residues. V shed 5 bases, J shed 2 bases, and the junction held 7 bases outside the gene matches. The CDR3 coding sequence is TGTGCCAGCAGCCCCGGGACAGGGGGCGGGGGCAATCAGCCCCAGCATTTT. Its translation is CASSPGTGGGGNQPQHF.

The chain uses TRBV7-3 and TRBJ2-1; 8 nucleotides align to TRBD1. Trimming took 6 bases from V and 3 from J; bases not matched to a gene: 1. The CDR3 consists of 13 residues. Germline V gives CDR1 SGHTA, CDR2 FQGTGA. The CDR3 loop is CASSGQGYNEQFF. The CDR3 DNA follows: TGTGCCAGCAGTGGACAGGGCTACAATGAGCAGTTCTTC. Drawing the rest from reference TRBV7-3 and TRBJ2-1, the complete variable domain is GAGVSQTPSNKVTEKGKYVELRCDPISGHTALYWYRQSLGQGPEFLIYFQGTGAADDSGLPNDRFFAVRPEGSVSTLKIQRTERGDSAVYLCASSGQGYNEQFFGPGTRLTVL.

V and J are TRBV19 and TRBJ1-5; 10 nucleotides agree with TRBD1. Trimming took 4 bases from V and 7 from J; bases not matched to a gene: 4. Looked up from germline, CDR1 is LNHDA and CDR2 is SQIVND (reference sequence). The CDR3 has 14 amino acids. CDR3 coding DNA: TGTGCCAGTAGTACCGACAGGGGGCGGCAGCCCCAGCATTTT. This gives the protein CASSTDRGRQPQHF.